A single sample gave rise to the 29 T cell receptor beta chains below, sequenced in a study of blood T cells in healthy people across ages. The use of a sample-barcoded 5' primer and a J-beta primer mix characterized a second PCR of roughly 6 to 11 cycles. TCRdb itself ran the 5' RACE reads through MiXCR, one entry per CDR3 protein. Of about 1,500,000 distinct CDR3 sequences in the sample, 28% were seen once. The source material was blood. The source is a woman aged 25-40 years in good health.

The rearrangement links TRBV4-3 to TRBJ2-7; tentatively, D is TRBD2 (5 bases). Per germline, CDR1 LGHNA and CDR2 YSLEER. V lost 0 bases and J lost 3, with 9 bases in between. CDR3 length: 14 amino acids. CDR3 amino acids: CASSQDNGNYEQYF. Here the CDR3 DNA reads TGCGCCAGCAGCCAAGACAACGGGAACTACGAGCAGTACTTC.

In this sample, this clonotype turned up a few times. This rearrangement joins TRBV9 to TRBJ1-1, with D tentatively TRBD1 (5 bases). Trimming shortened V by 3 bases and J by 13 bases, and 19 bases separated the two germline ends. The CDR3 covers 13 residues. CDR1 is SGDLS, CDR2 YYNGEE, per germline. CDR3 nucleotide sequence: TGTGCCAGCAGCGGTAATCAGGGCATAGTAGTTTTCTTT. As protein: CASSGNQGIVVFF.

This clonotype came up a few times. The chain recombines TRBV6-1 with TRBJ2-3, with TRBD1 identical over 9 bases. The germline gives CDR1 MNHNS, CDR2 SASEGT. There are 18 residues in the CDR3. Losses at the gene ends were 6 bases for V and 2 bases for J; bases not matched to a gene: 15. The CDR3 reads CASSRAGQGSSHTDTQYF. The CDR3 DNA sequence: TGTGCCAGCAGCCGAGCGGGACAGGGAAGTTCCCACACAGATACGCAGTATTTT.

This clonotype came up a few times. V usage is TRBV20-1 and J usage is TRBJ2-7, with unresolved D. V was cut by 4 bases and J by 6 bases, with 13 bases left in between. The CDR3 runs to 12 residues. CDR1 is DFQATT and CDR2 is SNEGSKA in the germline V gene (reference sequence). The CDR3 loop reads CSATRTLSEQYF. The CDR3 nucleotides are TGCAGTGCTACAAGGACCCTCAGCGAGCAGTACTTC.

The chain combines TRBV24-1 with TRBJ1-2; 8 bases align to TRBD1. The CDR3 is 14 residues long. Germline trimming cut 5 bases from V and 4 bases from J; bases unmatched to any gene: 5. The germline CDR1 and CDR2 sequences are KGHDR and SFDVKD. CDR3 nucleotides: TGTGCCACCAGTGCCCTGGACAGGGCCTATGGCTACACCTTC. Translation gives CATSALDRAYGYTF.

The chain joins TRBV13 to TRBJ2-3; 10 nucleotides agree with TRBD2. The germline V gene has CDR1 PRHDT and CDR2 FYEKMQ (reference sequence). Trimming removed 0 bases from V and 4 bases from J; junction bases left unmatched: 4. CDR3 length equals 16 residues. CDR3 nucleotides: TGTGCCAGCAGCTTAGGTAGCGGGAGGTTCTCAGATACGCAGTATTTT. Amino acids: CASSLGSGRFSDTQYF. The entire variable domain, with the rest obtained from reference TRBV13 and TRBJ2-3, is as follows: AAGVIQSPRHLIKEKRETATLKCYPIPRHDTVYWYQQGPGQDPQFLISFYEKMQSDKGSIPDRFSAQQFSDYHSELNMSSLELGDSALYFCASSLGSGRFSDTQYFGPGTRLTVL.

The table lists this clonotype with a few counts. The chain is built from TRBV2 and TRBJ2-3, with TRBD2 identical over 11 bases. CDR3 length equals 13 residues. The germline gives CDR1 SNHLY, CDR2 FYNNEI. The V segment lost 5 bases and the J segment 7 bases; nucleotides outside the gene matches: 2. The CDR3 spells CASSTSGGYTQYF. The DNA of the CDR3 is TGTGCCAGCAGTACTAGCGGGGGCTATACGCAGTATTTT.

This clonotype was recorded at least ten times. The chain links TRBV5-1 to TRBJ2-7, with 10 bases identical to TRBD1. V lost 2 bases and J lost 6; bases outside the gene matches: 5. Germline values: CDR1 SGHRS, CDR2 YFSETQ. There are 14 residues in the CDR3. The CDR3 DNA sequence: TGCGCCAGCAGCTTTCAGGGACAGGGGTTCGAGCAGTACTTC. Translation gives CASSFQGQGFEQYF.

The genes are TRBV28 and TRBJ2-7, with TRBD1 matching over 9 bases. The CDR3 is 18 residues long. V shed 5 bases, J shed 2 bases, and the junction held 16 bases outside the gene matches. The germline gives CDR1 MDHEN, CDR2 SYDVKM. This CDR3 is CASSQSPHRGLGPYEQYF. Here the CDR3 DNA reads TGTGCCAGCAGTCAATCTCCCCACAGGGGGCTGGGACCCTACGAGCAGTACTTC.

This clonotype has just a few counts. This chain connects TRBV12-3 or TRBV12-4 to TRBJ2-1, with D unclear. V was clipped by 5 bases and J by 0 bases, with 11 bases between them. The CDR3 contains 15 residues. The CDR3 protein is CASSPRLRSYNEQFF. For the CDR3, the DNA is TGTGCCAGCAGTCCACGGCTACGCTCCTACAATGAGCAGTTCTTC.

A remark on this clonotype: Possible read error: a much larger clone is one base away. The rearrangement joins TRBV5-1 to TRBJ2-1; possible D gene TRBD2, 7 bases. This CDR3 has 16 residues. Trimming shortened V by 4 bases and J by 7 bases, and 21 bases separated the two germline ends. Germline values: CDR1 SGHRS, CDR2 YFSETQ. The CDR3 reads CASSPTQPGGRNEQFF. The DNA for the CDR3 is TGCGCCAGCAGCCCGACCCAACCGGGGGGCAGGAATGAGCAGTTCTTC.

This clonotype was recorded a few times. The chain employs TRBV20-1 and TRBJ1-1, with a possible D match to TRBD1 (6 bases). The CDR3 totals 13 residues. V was trimmed by 3 bases and J by 10 bases, leaving 18 bases between them. Germline-derived CDR1 and CDR2 are DFQATT and SNEGSKA (reference sequence). CDR3 region: CSASNPGGGLAFF. The CDR3 DNA reads as TGCAGTGCTAGTAACCCAGGAGGGGGGCTAGCTTTCTTT.

The chain carries TRBV7-3 and TRBJ2-1, with D tentatively TRBD2 (7 bases). Gene TRBJ2-7 matches the end of the DNA better, so the J call may be wrong. The CDR3 extends over 14 amino acids. Germline V gene sequence: CDR1 SGHTA, CDR2 FQGTGA. Here the CDR3 DNA reads TGTGCCAGCAGCTTAAGCGGCGGGGGCAATGAGCAGTACTTC. This gives the protein CASSLSGGGNEQYF.

This rearrangement joins TRBV10-3 to TRBJ1-2; 9 bases are shared with TRBD1. The CDR3 runs 14 residues. The J segment lost 8 bases and the V segment lost 3 bases, leaving 7 bases of the junction unmatched. Germline assignment: CDR1 ENHRY and CDR2 SYGVKD. For the CDR3, the DNA is TGTGCCATCAGTGAAGAACAGGGGGCGGGGGGCTACACCTTC. Amino acid sequence: CAISEEQGAGGYTF.

This clonotype has a count of ten or more. The chain carries TRBV20-1 and TRBJ1-5; 7 positions match TRBD1. The V and J ends lost 0 bases and 4 bases, in that order; junction bases with no gene match: 0. Looked up from germline, CDR1 is DFQATT and CDR2 is SNEGSKA (reference sequence). This CDR3 contains 13 residues. CDR3 DNA sequence: TGCAGTGCTAGAGAGACAGGGAATCAGCCCCAGCATTTT. Encoded protein: CSARETGNQPQHF.

J is TRBJ2-3 and V is TRBV12-3 or TRBV12-4; 8 nucleotides match TRBD1. Trimming took 8 bases from V and 6 from J; bases not matched to a gene: 13. The CDR3 totals 15 residues. The CDR3, as DNA: TGTGCCAGCGCCATGACACAGGGGGGTTCCGATACGCAGTATTTT. Translating it yields CASAMTQGGSDTQYF.

This clonotype was picked up many times. The V gene is TRBV7-7, the J gene TRBJ2-3; TRBD2 aligns across 11 bases. J was trimmed by 3 bases and V by 5 bases; bases with no gene match: 4. The CDR3 is 15 amino acids. Germline lookup yields CDR1 SSHAT and CDR2 FNYEAQ (reference sequence). The CDR3 nucleotides read TGTGCCAGCAGCCAGGGACTAGCGGTAACAGATACGCAGTATTTT. Amino acids: CASSQGLAVTDTQYF.

The chain carries TRBV27 and TRBJ2-1; the D call may be TRBD1 or TRBD2 (5 bases each). The germline gives CDR1 MNHEY, CDR2 SMNVEV (reference sequence). CDR3 length: 15 amino acids. V was shortened by 5 bases and J by 2 bases, with 13 bases between the two germline ends. The CDR3 region is CASSILPGPYNEQFF. The CDR3 DNA follows: TGTGCCAGCAGTATACTCCCGGGACCCTACAATGAGCAGTTCTTC.

Only a few counts were recorded for this clonotype. This clone may be a read error of a much larger clone one base away. This chain uses TRBV5-1 with TRBJ2-1, with D tentatively TRBD2 (6 bases). CDR3 length equals 13 residues. Germline CDR1 SGHRS, CDR2 YFSETQ. The CDR3 is CASTISGYNGQFF. The CDR3 DNA sequence: TGCGCCAGCACCATTAGCGGTTACAATGGGCAGTTCTTC.

This clonotype has a count of ten or more. This chain connects TRBV5-1 to TRBJ2-6; D is unresolved. Germline-derived CDR1 and CDR2 are SGHRS and YFSETQ. V was cut by 6 bases and J by 2 bases, with 12 bases left in between. The CDR3 is made up of 15 amino acids. CDR3 sequence reads: CASTDGVTGANVLTF. As DNA, the CDR3 is TGCGCCAGCACGGACGGTGTCACTGGGGCCAACGTCCTGACTTTC.

This clonotype was observed a handful of times. V gene TRBV7-9 combines with J gene TRBJ2-4; TRBD1 or TRBD2 may be the D gene (5 bases each). The DNA end favors TRBJ2-7, so the J call may be wrong. The CDR3 sequence is 15 residues long. CDR1 SEHNR and CDR2 FQNEAQ come from the germline V gene (reference sequence). CDR3 bases: TGTGCCAGCAGCTTCCGGGACGGAATAACCTACGAGCAGTACTTC. Its protein product is CASSFRDGITYEQYF.

J is TRBJ2-1 and V is TRBV7-3; no clear D gene. Germline V gene sequence: CDR1 SGHTA, CDR2 FQGTGA. V shed 0 bases and J shed 7 bases, with 13 bases lying between them. The CDR3 has 15 residues. The CDR3, as DNA: TGTGCCAGCAGCTTAACGGTTGGCTCCAGGAATGAGCAGTTCTTC. Protein product: CASSLTVGSRNEQFF.

The V gene is TRBV29-1, the J gene TRBJ1-1; weak D call: TRBD1 (6 bases). The CDR3 loop spans 11 amino acids. The germline CDR1 and CDR2 sequences are SQVTM and ANQGSEA. V was cut by 6 bases and J by 7 bases, with 12 bases left in between. The CDR3 nucleotides read TGCAGCGTGGGGGCAGGCCTTGAAGCTTTCTTT. This codes for CSVGAGLEAFF.

This sequence joins TRBV6-2 or TRBV6-3 and TRBJ2-7; D may be TRBD1 (7 bases). The CDR3 is 16 amino acids. Germline lookup yields CDR1 MNHEY and CDR2 SVGEGT. Trimming took off 6 bases at V and 2 bases at J, with 20 bases between the two ends. CDR3 nucleotides: TGTGCCAGCAGCCTCGGGAGTAGGACAGGCACCTACGAGCAGTACTTC. Encoded protein: CASSLGSRTGTYEQYF.

Concerning this clonotype: One junction end disagrees with the germline gene, perhaps due to a read error. In nucleotides, the CDR3 is TGTGCCAGCAGCGTTTCCGGGAGCGCCTACAATGGGCAGTTCTTC. It encodes CASSVSGSAYNGQFF. The chain has TRBV9 and TRBJ2-1; D is possibly TRBD2 (6 bases). Germline V gene sequence: CDR1 SGDLS, CDR2 YYNGEE. The length of the CDR3 is 15 residues.

Regarding this clonotype: A single base separates this from a much larger clone, so it may be a read error. The genes are TRBV11-2 and TRBJ2-7, with TRBD2 identical over 9 bases. V shed 0 bases, J shed 7 bases, and the junction held 10 bases outside the gene matches. The CDR3 has 16 residues. CDR1 and CDR2 from the germline V gene are SGHAT and FQNNGV. The CDR3 region is CASSLDVALAGNEQYF. The DNA for the CDR3 is TGTGCCAGCAGCTTAGATGTGGCACTAGCGGGTAATGAGCAGTACTTC.

This chain connects TRBV14 to TRBJ1-6, with 7 bases aligning to TRBD1. The CDR3 runs 16 residues. Germline trimming cut 5 bases from V and 6 bases from J; bases unmatched to any gene: 10. Germline V CDR1 and CDR2: SGHDN, FVKESK. The CDR3 bases are TGTGCCAGCAGCGAACGACAGGGCAGTCTTAATTCACCCCTCCACTTT. Protein product: CASSERQGSLNSPLHF.

This chain connects TRBV9 to TRBJ2-1, with 9 bases that match TRBD2. Trimming took 4 bases from V and 5 from J; bases not matched to a gene: 10. The CDR3 covers 16 residues. The germline CDR1 and CDR2 sequences are SGDLS and YYNGEE. The CDR3, as DNA: TGTGCCAGCAGCTCCCGCCGGCTAGCGGGAAACAATGAGCAGTTCTTC. This encodes CASSSRRLAGNNEQFF. Filled out from reference TRBV9 and TRBJ2-1, the complete variable domain reads DSGVTQTPKHLITATGQRVTLRCSPRSGDLSVYWYQQSLDQGLQFLIQYYNGEERAKGNILERFSAQQFPDLHSELNLSSLELGDSALYFCASSSRRLAGNNEQFFGPGTRLTVL.

This clonotype was recorded at least ten times. The chain employs TRBV29-1 and TRBJ2-1, with 12 bases aligning to TRBD2. The CDR3 sequence is 15 residues long. The V and J ends lost 2 bases and 6 bases, in that order; junction bases with no gene match: 5. Germline assignment: CDR1 SQVTM and CDR2 ANQGSEA. The DNA of the CDR3 is TGCAGCGTTGAATCCGGACTAGCGGGGCTCAATGAGCAGTTCTTC. Protein product: CSVESGLAGLNEQFF.